This is a list of T cell receptor beta chains from one sample in a study of chemoradiotherapy in HPV16-positive cancers. This table comes from immunoSEQ multiplex PCR, and its TCRdb copy is limited to in-frame clones, with some not included. The profile covers under 6,000 clones, with 70% to 85% appearing a single time and over 7.5% taken by the ten largest. The sequencing here drew on tumor tissue, taken from a patient who underwent chemoradiotherapy. The receptors were sampled from a human donor with HPV-associated anogenital cancer. The CDR3 runs from the conserved cysteine through the conserved F or W. D genes are given only for firm matches. Clone size is not always given. Where it is, it says once, few, many or a class for expanded clones.

cdr3_aa: CASSKRLASGTGELFF
cdr3_nt: TGTGCCAGCAGCAAGAGGCTAGCGAGTGGGACCGGGGAGCTGTTTTTT
clone_size: .
d_call: .
v_call: TRBV11-2
j_call: TRBJ2-2

cdr3_aa: CASSLLPLGAGELFF
cdr3_nt: TGTGCCAGCAGCTTATTGCCCCTAGGAGCCGGGGAGCTGTTTTTT
clone_size: .
d_call: .
v_call: TRBV7-2
j_call: TRBJ2-2

cdr3_aa: CASSIGSGRFAGELFF
cdr3_nt: TGTGCCAGTAGTATCGGCAGCGGGAGATTCGCCGGGGAGCTGTTTTTT
clone_size: .
d_call: TRBD2
v_call: TRBV19
j_call: TRBJ2-2

cdr3_aa: CASSQDIGSGANVLTF
cdr3_nt: TGTGCCAGCAGCCAAGATATAGGATCTGGGGCCAACGTCCTGACTTTC
clone_size: .
d_call: .
v_call: TRBV4-2
j_call: TRBJ2-6

cdr3_aa: CASSLRPTEAFF
cdr3_nt: TGTGCCAGCAGCCTACGACCGACTGAAGCTTTCTTT
clone_size: few
d_call: .
v_call: TRBV5-8
j_call: TRBJ1-1

cdr3_aa: CASSLPGVNTEAFF
cdr3_nt: TGTGCCAGCTCACTACCGGGGGTGAACACTGAAGCTTTCTTT
clone_size: .
d_call: .
v_call: TRBV18
j_call: TRBJ1-1

cdr3_aa: CASSDMGLPTDTQYF
cdr3_nt: TGTGCCAGCAGTGATATGGGACTACCTACAGATACGCAGTATTTT
clone_size: .
d_call: TRBD2
v_call: TRBV6-1
j_call: TRBJ2-3

cdr3_aa: CASSTQTSIGTGELFF
cdr3_nt: TGCGCCAGCAGCACCCAGACTAGCATTGGCACCGGGGAGCTGTTTTTT
clone_size: .
d_call: TRBD2
v_call: TRBV5-1
j_call: TRBJ2-2

cdr3_aa: CASSKGRLAGSGTGELFF
cdr3_nt: TGTGCCAGCAGCAAAGGGCGACTAGCGGGAAGCGGCACCGGGGAGCTGTTTTTT
clone_size: few
d_call: .
v_call: TRBV21-1
j_call: TRBJ2-2

cdr3_aa: CASGSPTLTTYGYTF
cdr3_nt: TGTGCTAGTGGTTCCCCAACTCTAACTACCTATGGCTACACCTTC
clone_size: .
d_call: .
v_call: TRBV12-5
j_call: TRBJ1-2

cdr3_aa: CASSGRDSLLSGANVLTF
cdr3_nt: TGTGCCAGCAGCGGCCGGGACAGTCTTCTCTCTGGGGCCAACGTCCTGACTTTC
clone_size: .
d_call: TRBD1
v_call: TRBV4-2
j_call: TRBJ2-6

cdr3_aa: CAISELLAGSYEQYF
cdr3_nt: TGTGCCATCAGTGAGTTGTTAGCAGGTAGCTACGAGCAGTACTTC
clone_size: .
d_call: .
v_call: TRBV10-3
j_call: TRBJ2-7

cdr3_aa: CATNAGGTGTEAFF
cdr3_nt: TGTGCCACGAATGCGGGGGGCACGGGCACTGAAGCTTTCTTT
clone_size: .
d_call: .
v_call: TRBV10-3
j_call: TRBJ1-1

cdr3_aa: CAIRTGTGGQETQYF
cdr3_nt: TGTGCCATCAGGACCGGGACAGGGGGACAAGAGACCCAGTACTTC
clone_size: .
d_call: TRBD1
v_call: TRBV10-3
j_call: TRBJ2-5

cdr3_aa: CASSPRTSGLPEQYF
cdr3_nt: TGTGCCAGCAGTCCGCGGACTAGCGGCCTACCCGAGCAGTACTTC
clone_size: few
d_call: TRBD2
v_call: TRBV27
j_call: TRBJ2-7

cdr3_aa: CASSLWGQGLEPQHF
cdr3_nt: TGTGCCAGCAGCTTGTGGGGACAGGGACTTGAGCCCCAGCATTTT
clone_size: few
d_call: TRBD1
v_call: TRBV5-6
j_call: TRBJ1-5

cdr3_aa: CSVEDGTYEQYF
cdr3_nt: TGCAGCGTTGAAGACGGCACCTACGAGCAGTACTTC
clone_size: .
d_call: .
v_call: TRBV29-1
j_call: TRBJ2-7

cdr3_aa: CASRDSGSETQYF
cdr3_nt: TGTGCCAGCAGGGATAGCGGATCAGAGACCCAGTACTTC
clone_size: .
d_call: .
v_call: TRBV9
j_call: TRBJ2-5

cdr3_aa: CASSSTGSEQYF
cdr3_nt: TGTGCCAGCAGTTCGACAGGGAGCGAGCAGTACTTC
clone_size: large
d_call: TRBD1
v_call: TRBV6-5
j_call: TRBJ2-7

cdr3_aa: CASSLGLRGDTIYF
cdr3_nt: TGTGCCAGCAGCTTAGGCCTAAGGGGAGACACCATATATTTT
clone_size: .
d_call: .
v_call: TRBV13
j_call: TRBJ1-3

cdr3_aa: CASSDGGQPQHF
cdr3_nt: TGTGCCAGCAGCGACGGAGGCCAGCCCCAGCATTTT
clone_size: .
d_call: .
v_call: TRBV7-9
j_call: TRBJ1-5

cdr3_aa: CAISGAGRGTEAFF
cdr3_nt: TGTGCCATCAGTGGGGCAGGGAGGGGCACTGAAGCTTTCTTT
clone_size: few
d_call: .
v_call: TRBV10-3
j_call: TRBJ1-1

cdr3_aa: CASSQLGGYTF
cdr3_nt: TGTGCCAGCAGCCAGCTGGGAGGCTACACCTTC
clone_size: few
d_call: .
v_call: TRBV9
j_call: TRBJ1-2

cdr3_aa: CSVAPRGTGELFF
cdr3_nt: TGCAGCGTTGCCCCGAGGGGTACCGGGGAGCTGTTTTTT
clone_size: .
d_call: .
v_call: TRBV29-1
j_call: TRBJ2-2

cdr3_aa: CASSLAAGVVLETQYF
cdr3_nt: TGTGCCAGCAGCTTAGCCGCAGGGGTTGTCTTGGAGACCCAGTACTTC
clone_size: few
d_call: .
v_call: TRBV11-1
j_call: TRBJ2-5

cdr3_aa: CASRNRVQETQYF
cdr3_nt: TGTGCCAGCCGAAATCGGGTCCAAGAGACCCAGTACTTC
clone_size: once
d_call: .
v_call: TRBV21-1
j_call: TRBJ2-5

cdr3_aa: CSVVGLGEQYF
cdr3_nt: TGCAGCGTTGTAGGGCTGGGCGAGCAGTACTTC
clone_size: .
d_call: .
v_call: TRBV29-1
j_call: TRBJ2-7

cdr3_aa: CASSLGLAGGPWGDTQYF
cdr3_nt: TGTGCCAGCAGCCTAGGACTAGCGGGAGGGCCGTGGGGCGATACGCAGTATTTT
clone_size: few
d_call: TRBD2
v_call: TRBV9
j_call: TRBJ2-3

cdr3_aa: CASSSTRLAVAKNIQYF
cdr3_nt: TGTGCCAGCAGCTCTACCCGACTAGCGGTAGCCAAAAACATTCAGTACTTC
clone_size: .
d_call: TRBD2
v_call: TRBV11-2
j_call: TRBJ2-4

cdr3_aa: CATNLGSLSADTQYF
cdr3_nt: TGTGCCACCAACTTGGGGAGCCTTTCCGCGGATACGCAGTATTTT
clone_size: .
d_call: .
v_call: TRBV15
j_call: TRBJ2-3

cdr3_aa: CASSLWERNTVEQYF
cdr3_nt: TGCGCCAGCAGCTTGTGGGAAAGGAACACGGTGGAGCAGTACTTC
clone_size: .
d_call: .
v_call: TRBV5-1
j_call: TRBJ2-7

cdr3_aa: CASTRTGTGFYNYGYTF
cdr3_nt: TGTGCCAGCACCCGGACCGGGACAGGGTTTTATAACTATGGCTACACCTTC
clone_size: few
d_call: TRBD1
v_call: TRBV7-9
j_call: TRBJ1-2

cdr3_aa: CASSILPSGQPSLF
cdr3_nt: TGTGCCAGTAGTATCCTTCCTAGCGGGCAGCCGTCCCTCTTC
clone_size: .
d_call: TRBD2
v_call: TRBV19
j_call: TRBJ2-1

cdr3_aa: CASSFWGLASSTDTQYF
cdr3_nt: TGTGCCAGCAGCTTTTGGGGACTAGCGTCTAGCACAGATACGCAGTATTTT
clone_size: .
d_call: TRBD2
v_call: TRBV7-2
j_call: TRBJ2-3

cdr3_aa: CASSLGTSGTGELFF
cdr3_nt: TGTGCCAGCAGCCTCGGGACTAGCGGCACCGGGGAGCTGTTTTTT
clone_size: .
d_call: TRBD2
v_call: TRBV2
j_call: TRBJ2-2

cdr3_aa: CASSLTGGRGQPQHF
cdr3_nt: TGTGCCAGCAGCTTAACGGGGGGACGGGGACAGCCCCAGCATTTT
clone_size: .
d_call: .
v_call: TRBV7-3
j_call: TRBJ1-5

cdr3_aa: CASTQGLSTYEQYF
cdr3_nt: TGTGCCAGCACCCAGGGACTATCCACCTACGAGCAGTACTTC
clone_size: .
d_call: TRBD2
v_call: TRBV13
j_call: TRBJ2-7

cdr3_aa: CASSLRRHTQYF
cdr3_nt: TGTGCCAGCAGCTTGAGACGCCATACGCAGTATTTT
clone_size: .
d_call: .
v_call: TRBV5-8
j_call: TRBJ2-3

cdr3_aa: CASSFKYQPQHF
cdr3_nt: TGTGCCAGCAGCTTTAAGTATCAGCCCCAGCATTTT
clone_size: .
d_call: .
v_call: TRBV13
j_call: TRBJ1-5

cdr3_aa: CASRPGLNTEAFF
cdr3_nt: TGTGCCAGTAGACCGGGGTTGAACACTGAAGCTTTCTTT
clone_size: .
d_call: .
v_call: TRBV19
j_call: TRBJ1-1

cdr3_aa: CASGRSSYEQYF
cdr3_nt: TGTGCCAGCGGCAGGAGCTCCTACGAGCAGTACTTC
clone_size: once
d_call: .
v_call: TRBV6-1
j_call: TRBJ2-7

cdr3_aa: CASTRDTNQPQHF
cdr3_nt: TGTGCCAGCACTAGGGACACAAATCAGCCCCAGCATTTT
clone_size: .
d_call: .
v_call: TRBV2
j_call: TRBJ1-5

cdr3_aa: CASTPGTSAQETQYF
cdr3_nt: TGTGCCAGCACTCCCGGGACTAGCGCCCAAGAGACCCAGTACTTC
clone_size: .
d_call: TRBD2
v_call: TRBV5-4
j_call: TRBJ2-5

cdr3_aa: CASSTQRNTEAFF
cdr3_nt: TGTGCCAGCAGTACCCAACGGAACACTGAAGCTTTCTTT
clone_size: .
d_call: .
v_call: TRBV27
j_call: TRBJ1-1

cdr3_aa: CASSYWGTVQETQYF
cdr3_nt: TGTGCCAGCAGTTACTGGGGGACAGTACAAGAGACCCAGTACTTC
clone_size: few
d_call: TRBD1
v_call: TRBV6-5
j_call: TRBJ2-5

cdr3_aa: CASTLGRRSDEQYF
cdr3_nt: TGTGCCAGCACCCTGGGCAGGCGAAGCGACGAGCAGTACTTC
clone_size: .
d_call: .
v_call: TRBV11-2
j_call: TRBJ2-7

cdr3_aa: CASSYLLTRTIGELFF
cdr3_nt: TGCGCCAGCAGCTACCTATTGACCAGGACAATCGGGGAGCTGTTTTTT
clone_size: .
d_call: .
v_call: TRBV5-1
j_call: TRBJ2-2